This passage covers 2 T cell receptor beta chains from one sample sequenced in a study of blood T cells in healthy people across ages. A second roughly 6 to 11 cycle PCR used barcoded and J-beta primers. TCRdb reprocessed the 5' RACE reads via MiXCR and lists one record per CDR3 protein. This table holds around 990,000 distinct CDR3 sequences, more than 30% found once. The sample taken for sequencing was blood. The receptors derive from a man in his late teens or twenties in good health.

This clonotype was recorded a few times. This chain links TRBV2 with TRBJ1-2, with D possibly matching TRBD1 (5 bases). CDR1 and CDR2 from the germline V gene are SNHLY and FYNNEI. There are 15 residues in the CDR3. V lost 1 base and J lost 6, with 15 bases in between. CDR3 bases: TGTGCCAGCAGTGAAGGGGGCCGCAGCTATAATGGCTACACCTTC. Amino acids: CASSEGGRSYNGYTF.

Worth noting for this clonotype: A read error may explain this, as a much larger clone is one base away. V is TRBV7-8 and J is TRBJ2-7; tentatively, D is TRBD1 (6 bases). The V and J ends lost 1 base and 0 bases respectively, with 10 bases between them. Germline V CDR1 and CDR2: SGHVS, FQNEAQ. The CDR3 consists of 15 residues. The CDR3 region has the DNA TGTGCCAGCAGCTTAGATCCAGGGGCCTCCTACGAGCAGTACTTC. It encodes CASSLDPGASYEQYF.